The present T cell receptor beta chain was sequenced within a study of T-cell reconstitution after alpha-beta-depleted transplantation in children. Study-wide results and limits: Reports say that about two months after transplant, the alpha-beta T cells came out of several hundred graft clones that had expanded. Once a year had passed after transplant, T-cell counts and diversity came mostly from newly produced T cells.

As regards this clonotype: Its target is not known.

This CDR3 has 17 amino acids. V lost 1 base and J lost 4, with 16 bases in between. In germline, CDR1 is LGHNA, CDR2 YSLEER. Unique molecular identifiers featured in how the TCRbeta library was prepared. TCRdb re-analysed the PCR reads in MiXCR, keeping a single row per CDR3 protein. The sample contains hundreds of thousands of distinct CDR3 sequences, approximately 13% of which appear only once. The rearrangement joins TRBV4-3 to TRBJ2-2; D uncertain. The TCR was taken from a male patient under 18 who had a stem cell transplant for acute myeloid leukemia, so the T cells may come from the graft donor. Sequences were derived from PBMCs, mostly from graft donor cells, sampled 360 days after TCRalphabeta/CD19-depleted stem cell transplant. The CDR3 region has the DNA TGCGCCAGCAGCCAAGGGGGTGGGAAAGGATTCACCGGGGAGCTGTTTTTT. Translated, it gives CASSQGGGKGFTGELFF.